Listed here are 31 T cell receptor beta chains from one sample, sequenced in a study of OX40 agonist ivuxolimab in advanced cancers. Here immunoSEQ multiplex PCR was the method, and the copy in TCRdb shows in-frame clones only, minus some. Counted here are under 85,000 clones, approximately 81% occurring once; the ten biggest clones make up 0.68%. Material: CD4+ or CD8+ T cells sorted from blood, obtained in a trial of the OX40 agonist ivuxolimab. These receptors all come from an adult with an advanced solid tumor such as melanoma, head and neck, liver or kidney cancer.

Only a few counts were recorded for this clone. V gene TRBV18 combines with J gene TRBJ2-7; the D is unclear. The CDR3 has 13 amino acids. Germline assignment: CDR1 KGHSH and CDR2 LQKENI. With 7 bases removed from V and 1 base from J, the gap between germline ends came to 11 bases. Here the CDR3 DNA reads TGTGCCAGCTTTCGGACCGCTTCCTACGAGCAGTACTTC. Its protein is CASFRTASYEQYF.

The chain combines TRBV11-3 with TRBJ1-1, with D perhaps matching TRBD1 (5 bases). Germline-derived CDR1 and CDR2 are SGHNT and YENEEA. The CDR3 sequence is 15 residues long. Between the trimmed V and J ends, which lost 3 bases and 0 bases, there was a span of 11 bases. The CDR3 region has the DNA TGTGCCAGCAGCTTGGGGGAGGGGATGAACACTGAAGCTTTCTTT. It translates to CASSLGEGMNTEAFF. Looking up the rest from reference TRBV11-3 and TRBJ1-1 gives the full variable domain: EAGVVQSPRYKIIEKKQPVAFWCNPISGHNTLYWYLQNLGQGPELLIRYENEEAVDDSQLPKDRFSAERLKGVDSTLKIQPAELGDSAVYLCASSLGEGMNTEAFFGQGTRLTVV.

This chain uses TRBV18 with TRBJ2-7, with 7 positions matching TRBD2. The CDR3 totals 15 residues. V dropped 2 bases and J dropped 1; count of bases not matched to a gene: 5. Germline loops: CDR1 KGHSH, CDR2 LQKENI. CDR3 loop: CASSPIAGGSYEQYF. CDR3 coding DNA: TGTGCCAGCTCACCAATAGCGGGTGGTTCCTACGAGCAGTACTTC.

The V call is TRBV4-3, the J call TRBJ2-5; D is possibly TRBD1 (6 bases). The germline CDR1 and CDR2 sequences are LGHNA and YSLEER. Between the trimmed V and J ends, which lost 3 bases and 4 bases, there was a span of 12 bases. This CDR3 spans 14 amino acids. The CDR3 nucleotides read TGCGCCAGCAGCCAGGGACAAGGGCGAGAGACCCAGTACTTC. Its protein product is CASSQGQGRETQYF.

The count of this clone is one. CDR3 protein: CAISDDSGMNTEAFF. Written as DNA, the CDR3 is TGTGCCATCAGTGATGATAGTGGAATGAACACTGAAGCTTTCTTT. The rearrangement links TRBV10-3 to TRBJ1-1; D is uncertain. There are 15 residues in the CDR3. The V gene's germline CDR1 is ENHRY and CDR2 SYGVKD. The V and J ends lost 3 bases and 0 bases respectively, with 11 bases between them.

The V and J genes are TRBV4-1 and TRBJ1-1; no clear D gene. Trimming left V 2 bases short and J 2 bases short, with 15 bases between. CDR1 MGHRA and CDR2 YSYEKL come from the germline V gene. The length of the CDR3 is 16 residues. The CDR3 bases are TGCGCCAGCAGCCAAAAGGACCTGGACTACAACACTGAAGCTTTCTTT. Amino acids: CASSQKDLDYNTEAFF.

In this sample, this clone turned up a few times. The chain couples TRBV7-2 to TRBJ2-7; D is unclear. CDR1 is SGHTA and CDR2 is FQGNSA in the germline V gene. This CDR3 contains 15 residues. Trimming took 7 bases from V and 4 from J, leaving 20 bases between them. The CDR3 loop is CASNQFSATGYEQYF. In DNA, the CDR3 is TGTGCCAGCAACCAGTTCTCTGCCACCGGGTACGAGCAGTACTTC.

CDR3 DNA: TGTGCCAGCAGACCCAGGAGGGTTTCGTACGAGCAGTACTTC. Amino acids: CASRPRRVSYEQYF. V gene TRBV6-1 combines with J gene TRBJ2-7, with TRBD2 as a possible D gene (6 bases). The CDR3 consists of 14 residues. Germline CDR1 is MNHNS and CDR2 is SASEGT. Trimming pared 6 bases from V and 4 bases from J, leaving 16 bases between.

V is TRBV7-3 and J is TRBJ2-3, with D hard to call. V was clipped by 5 bases and J by 0 bases, with 6 bases between them. This CDR3 contains 13 residues. Per germline, CDR1 SGHTA and CDR2 FQGTGA. The CDR3 is CASSATSTDTQYF. The CDR3 region has the DNA TGTGCCAGCAGCGCCACTAGCACAGATACGCAGTATTTT.

About this clone: Other DNA sequences of this sample code for an identical CDR3. The chain couples TRBV5-4 to TRBJ2-7, with D hard to call. V was cut by 1 base and J by 5 bases, with 4 bases left in between. Germline V gives CDR1 SGHNT, CDR2 YYREEE (reference sequence). CDR3 length: 11 amino acids. The CDR3 DNA sequence: TGTGCCAGCAGCTTGTCAAACGAGCAGTACTTC. Translation: CASSLSNEQYF.

In this sample, this clone turned up a few times. The J gene is TRBJ2-3, the V gene TRBV6-1; 7 bases are a match to TRBD1. The CDR3 loop spans 15 amino acids. The V segment lost 8 bases and the J segment 0 bases; nucleotides outside the gene matches: 8. Germline CDR1 reads MNHNS; CDR2 reads SASEGT. The CDR3 loop reads CASSVGTVSTDTQYF. The CDR3 coding sequence is TGTGCCAGCTCCGTTGGGACAGTGAGCACAGATACGCAGTATTTT.

The V call is TRBV7-9, the J call TRBJ2-5; D perhaps matches TRBD2 (5 bases). V lost 5 bases and J lost 1, with 11 bases in between. The CDR3 extends over 14 amino acids. CDR1 is SEHNR and CDR2 is FQNEAQ in the germline V gene (reference sequence). The CDR3 here is CASSVGVSQETQYF. DNA for the CDR3: TGTGCCAGCAGCGTGGGAGTCAGCCAAGAGACCCAGTACTTC. Based on the CDR3 plus reference TRBV7-9 and TRBJ2-5, the full variable domain is DTGVSQNPRHKITKRGQNVTFRCDPISEHNRLYWYRQTLGQGPEFLTYFQNEAQLEKSRLLSDRFSAERPKGSFSTLEIQRTEQGDSAMYLCASSVGVSQETQYFGPGTRLLVL.

J is TRBJ1-2 and V is TRBV7-9, with TRBD1 identical over 12 bases. Germline V gene sequence: CDR1 SEHNR, CDR2 FQNEAQ (reference sequence). This CDR3 contains 17 residues. J gave up 4 bases and V 5 bases, and 11 bases lay outside the gene matches. CDR3 loop: CASSRDGTGGLPYGYTF. CDR3 nucleotide sequence: TGTGCCAGCAGCCGAGATGGGACAGGGGGCTTACCCTATGGCTACACCTTC.

The chain uses TRBV9 and TRBJ1-2; TRBD1 matches at 7 bases. Germline CDR1 and CDR2: SGDLS and YYNGEE. Trimming removed 8 bases from V and 0 bases from J; junction bases left unmatched: 7. The CDR3 has 14 residues. The CDR3 nucleotides read TGTGCCAGTAACAGGGGAAACGCTAACTATGGCTACACCTTC. Its translation is CASNRGNANYGYTF.

This clone was recorded a few times. The chain combines TRBV19 with TRBJ1-2; a possible D gene is TRBD1 (5 bases). The CDR3 contains 16 residues. V lost 6 bases to trimming and J lost 2 bases, with 19 bases between them. CDR1 LNHDA and CDR2 SQIVND come from the germline V gene (reference sequence). For the CDR3, the DNA is TGTGCCAGTAGCCCGACCGGGGCAGCTCGGAACTATGGCTACACCTTC. It encodes CASSPTGAARNYGYTF.

The chain couples TRBV9 to TRBJ2-3; D gene ambiguous. This CDR3 comprises 14 residues. Trimming took 4 bases from V and 0 from J, leaving 9 bases between them. Per the germline V gene, CDR1 is SGDLS and CDR2 is YYNGEE. The CDR3 region has the DNA TGTGCCAGCAGCCCGCTAGTGAGCACAGATACGCAGTATTTT. Amino acids: CASSPLVSTDTQYF. Using reference TRBV9 and TRBJ2-3 for the parts outside the CDR3, the full variable domain is DSGVTQTPKHLITATGQRVTLRCSPRSGDLSVYWYQQSLDQGLQFLIQYYNGEERAKGNILERFSAQQFPDLHSELNLSSLELGDSALYFCASSPLVSTDTQYFGPGTRLTVL.

The chain joins TRBV28 to TRBJ2-7; TRBD2 matches at 8 bases. The CDR3 sequence is 14 residues long. V lost 7 bases and J lost 5; bases outside the gene matches: 10. Germline assignment: CDR1 MDHEN and CDR2 SYDVKM. The CDR3 spells CASTPSGGKNEQYF. The CDR3 DNA is TGTGCCAGCACACCAAGCGGGGGTAAAAACGAGCAGTACTTC.

The J gene is TRBJ1-5, the V gene TRBV7-2; D is uncertain. The germline V gene has CDR1 SGHTA and CDR2 FQGNSA. CDR3 size: 14 residues. V was pared by 1 base and J by 2 bases, with 6 bases between. The CDR3 reads CASSLVPGNQPQHF. CDR3 in DNA: TGTGCCAGCAGCTTAGTACCAGGCAATCAGCCCCAGCATTTT.

V and J are TRBV6-5 and TRBJ2-6; D could derive from TRBD1 or TRBD2 (6 bases each). V shed 5 bases and J shed 0 bases, with 8 bases lying between them. The CDR3 sequence is 15 residues long. CDR1 is MNHEY, CDR2 SVGAGI, per germline. CDR3 region: CASSRGVSGANVLTF. CDR3 sequence (DNA): TGTGCCAGCAGTAGGGGGGTCTCTGGGGCCAACGTCCTGACTTTC.

V is TRBV11-3 and J is TRBJ2-1; TRBD2 matches 15 bases. V trimming: 5 bases; J trimming: 9 bases; junction bases outside the gene matches: 5. The CDR3 has 15 amino acids. Germline V gene data show CDR1 as SGHNT and CDR2 as YENEEA. The CDR3 reads CASSPGLAGGREQFF. The CDR3 coding sequence is TGTGCCAGCAGCCCGGGACTAGCGGGGGGTCGTGAGCAGTTCTTC. The full variable domain, completed using reference TRBV11-3 and TRBJ2-1, is EAGVVQSPRYKIIEKKQPVAFWCNPISGHNTLYWYLQNLGQGPELLIRYENEEAVDDSQLPKDRFSAERLKGVDSTLKIQPAELGDSAVYLCASSPGLAGGREQFFGPGTRLTVL.

The rearrangement uses TRBV7-2 and TRBJ1-3; D is possibly TRBD1 (6 bases). Per germline, CDR1 SGHTA and CDR2 FQGNSA. V was pared by 4 bases and J by 5 bases, with 9 bases between. This CDR3 is 13 amino acids long. The CDR3, as DNA: TGTGCCAGCAGCTCCGACAGGAGAAACACCATATATTTT. Protein: CASSSDRRNTIYF.

Written as DNA, the CDR3 is TGCGCCAGCAGGACCGACCCTTATGGCTACACCTTC. Residues: CASRTDPYGYTF. The V and J genes are TRBV4-3 and TRBJ1-2; D ambiguous. The CDR3 is made up of 12 amino acids. The ends were cut back, 6 bases at V and 5 bases at J, with 10 bases in the middle. Germline CDR1 LGHNA, CDR2 YSLEER.

The chain combines TRBV7-2 with TRBJ1-6; weak D call: TRBD1 (5 bases). V was trimmed by 3 bases and J by 6 bases, leaving 9 bases between them. The CDR3 extends over 14 amino acids. Germline V gene lookup returns CDR1 SGHTA and CDR2 FQGNSA. In DNA form, the CDR3 reads TGTGCCAGCAGCTTTCGGCAGGGTAATTCACCCCTCCACTTT. This encodes CASSFRQGNSPLHF. Complete variable domain (other parts from reference TRBV7-2 and TRBJ1-6): GAGVSQSPSNKVTEKGKDVELRCDPISGHTALYWYRQSLGQGLEFLIYFQGNSAPDKSGLPSDRFSAERTGGSVSTLTIQRTQQEDSAVYLCASSFRQGNSPLHFGNGTRLTVT.

The gene calls are TRBV4-2 and TRBJ2-5; a weak D match, TRBD2 (5 bases). Germline V gene lookup returns CDR1 LGHNA and CDR2 YNFKEQ. The V end was cut by 0 bases, the J end by 5 bases, with 7 bases between. There are 13 residues in the CDR3. This CDR3 reads CASSQDRGETQYF. The CDR3 region has the DNA TGTGCCAGCAGCCAAGACCGAGGGGAGACCCAGTACTTC.

The V and J genes are TRBV6-5 and TRBJ2-2; D is unresolved. The CDR3 consists of 11 residues. CDR1 and CDR2 (germline): MNHEY, SVGAGI. Trimming left V 7 bases short and J 6 bases short, with 6 bases between. The CDR3 coding sequence is TGTGCCAGCACCACCTCCGGGGAGCTGTTTTTT. The encoded protein is CASTTSGELFF.

The chain combines TRBV5-1 with TRBJ1-3, with 10 nucleotides matching TRBD1. V was pared by 5 bases and J by 4 bases, with 12 bases of the junction left unmatched. CDR3 size: 17 residues. In germline, CDR1 is SGHRS, CDR2 YFSETQ. CDR3 in DNA: TGCGCCAGCAGTCCGGGACAGGGGACGAGCTGGGGAAACACCATATATTTT. Protein product: CASSPGQGTSWGNTIYF.

This clone has more than one count but fewer than ten. The genes are TRBV9 and TRBJ1-1; no clear D. There are 14 residues in the CDR3. The germline V and J ends were trimmed by 0 bases and 4 bases, with 10 bases remaining between them. Germline assignment: CDR1 SGDLS and CDR2 YYNGEE. The CDR3 DNA is TGTGCCAGCAGCGTAGCTTCGCGCTCCACTGAAGCTTTCTTT. Protein sequence: CASSVASRSTEAFF.

The chain joins TRBV18 to TRBJ2-7, with TRBD2 matching 7 bases. Trimming at V came to 3 bases and at J to 5 bases, leaving 7 bases not matched to a gene. CDR3 length: 14 amino acids. Germline assignment: CDR1 KGHSH and CDR2 LQKENI. CDR3 DNA sequence: TGTGCCAGCTCACCCCCTCCGGGGGGAAACGAGCAGTACTTC. As protein: CASSPPPGGNEQYF. The full variable domain, completed using reference TRBV18 and TRBJ2-7, is NAGVMQNPRHLVRRRGQEARLRCSPMKGHSHVYWYRQLPEEGLKFMVYLQKENIIDESGMPKERFSAEFPKEGPSILRIQQVVRGDSAAYFCASSPPPGGNEQYFGPGTRLTVT.

The rearrangement joins TRBV2 to TRBJ1-6; possibly TRBD1 for D (6 bases). This CDR3 spans 14 amino acids. V was clipped by 6 bases and J by 10 bases, with 16 bases between them. Germline V lookup: CDR1 SNHLY, CDR2 FYNNEI. CDR3 protein: CASRVTGLWSPLHF. CDR3 nucleotides: TGTGCCAGCAGGGTGACAGGCCTTTGGTCACCCCTCCACTTT.

The rearrangement links TRBV2 to TRBJ2-4; possible D gene TRBD2, 6 bases. The CDR3 spans 16 residues. Germline CDR1 SNHLY, CDR2 FYNNEI. V was clipped by 6 bases and J by 0 bases, with 15 bases between them. CDR3 loop: CASSLLALVAKNIQYF. The CDR3 region has the DNA TGTGCCAGCAGCCTACTAGCACTAGTAGCCAAAAACATTCAGTACTTC.

The chain combines TRBV4-1 with TRBJ1-4; weak D call: TRBD1 (5 bases). Germline-derived CDR1 and CDR2 are MGHRA and YSYEKL. The CDR3 consists of 15 residues. The ends were cut back, 4 bases at V and 4 bases at J, with 13 bases in the middle. CDR3 in amino acids: CASSPPGLLNEKLFF. Here the CDR3 DNA reads TGCGCCAGCAGCCCCCCGGGACTGCTTAATGAAAAACTGTTTTTT.